This TCR beta chain is drawn from a study of blood T cell repertoires in COVID-19. Using immunoSEQ multiplex PCR, the repertoire was profiled, and TCRdb retains in-frame clones only, with some absent. The sample yields about 140,000 clones, just under 90% seen once. The V gene end was trimmed by 3 bases and the J gene end by 1 base; junction bases not matched to a gene: 4. CDR1 and CDR2 (germline): KGHSH, LQKENI. The CDR3 extends over 15 amino acids. The chain uses TRBV18 and TRBJ2-7; TRBD2 matches at 9 bases. This sequence was found in a woman aged 80 or over with acute or convalescent COVID-19. Input material: peripheral blood. The CDR3 bases are TGTGCCAGCTCACCGCCTAGCGGGGCATCCTACGAGCAGTACTTC. As protein: CASSPPSGASYEQYF.